What follows are 30 T cell receptor beta chains derived from one specimen sequenced in a study of blood T cell repertoires in COVID-19. The data were produced by immunoSEQ multiplex PCR, yet TCRdb's version contains in-frame clones alone and is incomplete. The repertoire holds 200,000 to 250,000 clones, around 80% seen once, with around 4.5% in the top ten. Sequenced material: PBMCs or T cells enriched from blood (not recorded which). The source is a man younger than 40 with acute COVID-19.

The chain combines TRBV14 with TRBJ2-7, with D perhaps matching TRBD1 (6 bases). Germline loops: CDR1 SGHDN, CDR2 FVKESK. V was clipped by 5 bases and J by 2 bases, with 10 bases between them. The CDR3 is 13 residues long. CDR3 protein: CASSLGHTYEQYF. DNA for the CDR3: TGTGCCAGCAGCTTGGGACACACCTACGAGCAGTACTTC.

The rearrangement uses TRBV10-1 and TRBJ2-7; D might be TRBD1 (6 bases). This CDR3 spans 16 amino acids. Germline V gives CDR1 WNHNN, CDR2 SYGVQD (reference sequence). V dropped 0 bases and J dropped 6 bases, with 18 bases sitting between them. CDR3 DNA: TGCGCCAGCAGTGAGTCACCGGCAGGGGCAGGTGGCGAGCAGTACTTC. Amino acid sequence: CASSESPAGAGGEQYF.

The chain joins TRBV24-1 to TRBJ2-3; a possible D gene is TRBD2 (6 bases). Trimming shortened V by 3 bases and J by 2 bases, and 11 bases separated the two germline ends. The CDR3 length is 15 residues. Germline CDR1 KGHDR, CDR2 SFDVKD. DNA of the CDR3: TGTGCCACCAGTGATACGGGGGATTACACAGATACGCAGTATTTT. Its protein is CATSDTGDYTDTQYF.

This clone was picked up a small number of times. The sample contains more than one DNA sequence encoding this CDR3. DNA of the CDR3: TGCGCCAGCAGTACTCAGGGGTCCTATAATTCACCCCTCCACTTT. Translated: CASSTQGSYNSPLHF. The chain joins TRBV5-1 to TRBJ1-6; weak D call: TRBD1 (6 bases). The germline V gene encodes CDR1 SGHRS and CDR2 YFSETQ. The CDR3 extends over 15 amino acids. V was clipped by 5 bases and J by 1 base, with 10 bases between them.

In this sample, this clone turned up a few times. The chain is built from TRBV3-1 (or the pseudogene TRBV3-2) and TRBJ2-2, with TRBD2 matching 12 bases. The germline V gene has CDR1 LGHDT and CDR2 YNNKEL (reference sequence). The CDR3 has 14 residues. V shed 4 bases, J shed 7 bases, and the junction held 1 base outside the gene matches. CDR3 amino acids: CASSRLAGDGELFF. CDR3 DNA sequence: TGTGCCAGCAGCCGACTAGCGGGGGACGGGGAGCTGTTTTTT.

The V gene is TRBV5-1, the J gene TRBJ2-3; 9 bases agree with TRBD1. CDR3 length: 15 amino acids. The V gene end was trimmed by 6 bases and the J gene end by 2 bases; junction bases not matched to a gene: 7. CDR1 SGHRS and CDR2 YFSETQ come from the germline V gene. This chain's CDR3 is CASTTQGAPTDTQYF. The CDR3 nucleotides read TGCGCCAGCACCACACAGGGGGCGCCCACAGATACGCAGTATTTT.

This chain links TRBV5-1 with TRBJ2-1; D possibly corresponds to TRBD2 (6 bases). CDR3 length: 16 residues. The V and J ends lost 4 bases and 2 bases respectively, with 16 bases between them. The germline CDR1 and CDR2 sequences are SGHRS and YFSETQ. CDR3 DNA: TGCGCCAGCAGCCCGGTCCGGGACTCGGCCTACAATGAGCAGTTCTTC. It yields the protein CASSPVRDSAYNEQFF. The full variable domain, in which reference TRBV5-1 and TRBJ2-1 provide the parts outside the CDR3, is KAGVTQTPRYLIKTRGQQVTLSCSPISGHRSVSWYQQTPGQGLQFLFEYFSETQRNKGNFPGRFSGRQFSNSRSEMNVSTLELGDSALYLCASSPVRDSAYNEQFFGPGTRLTVL.

This clone was seen a handful of times. This rearrangement joins TRBV5-4 to TRBJ1-1; 8 nucleotides match TRBD1. The CDR3 sequence is 16 residues long. Germline V gene sequence: CDR1 SGHNT, CDR2 YYREEE (reference sequence). V was pared by 2 bases and J by 3 bases, with 9 bases of the junction left unmatched. CDR3 sequence (DNA): TGTGCCAGCAGCTTCGAGGACAGGGTGGTAGACACTGAAGCTTTCTTT. It specifies CASSFEDRVVDTEAFF.

V and J are TRBV5-4 and TRBJ2-7, with D hard to call. Trimming took off 4 bases at V and 7 bases at J, with 9 bases between the two ends. Germline CDR1 reads SGHNT; CDR2 reads YYREEE (reference sequence). CDR3 size: 11 residues. CDR3 loop: CASSLTQEQYF. CDR3 bases: TGTGCCAGCAGCCTTACCCAGGAGCAGTACTTC. The full variable domain, rest sourced from reference TRBV5-4 and TRBJ2-7, is ETGVTQSPTHLIKTRGQQVTLRCSSQSGHNTVSWYQQALGQGPQFIFQYYREEENGRGNFPPRFSGLQFPNYSSELNVNALELDDSALYLCASSLTQEQYFGPGTRLTVT.

DNA of the CDR3: TGCGCCAGCAACCAGGTTTCTGGGGCCAACGTCCTGACTTTC. It encodes CASNQVSGANVLTF. V gene TRBV5-1 combines with J gene TRBJ2-6; no firm D call. The V gene lost 6 bases and the J gene lost 1 base, with 8 bases spanning the gap. Per germline, CDR1 SGHRS and CDR2 YFSETQ. The CDR3 has 14 residues.

With respect to this clone: Different DNA sequences within this sample yield the same CDR3. The rearrangement uses TRBV19 and TRBJ2-7; TRBD1 matches 11 bases. J gave up 2 bases and V 5 bases, and 2 bases lay outside the gene matches. The germline V gene has CDR1 LNHDA and CDR2 SQIVND (reference sequence). The length of the CDR3 is 14 residues. CDR3 DNA: TGTGCCAGTAGTCCGGGACAGGGGGCCTACGAGCAGTACTTC. It specifies CASSPGQGAYEQYF.

This sequence joins TRBV28 and TRBJ1-6; D not certain. The CDR3 consists of 20 residues. CDR1 MDHEN and CDR2 SYDVKM come from the germline V gene. V was clipped by 7 bases and J by 0 bases, with 25 bases between them. CDR3 region: CASISSRGTFSSSYNSPLHF. DNA for the CDR3: TGTGCCAGCATTTCGTCCCGGGGAACTTTTAGCAGCTCCTATAATTCACCCCTCCACTTT.

This clone has a count of ten or more. The chain joins TRBV19 to TRBJ2-7, with a weak D call TRBD1 (6 bases). Trimming pared 8 bases from V and 4 bases from J, leaving 9 bases between. CDR3 length: 11 residues. The germline V gene has CDR1 LNHDA and CDR2 SQIVND (reference sequence). The CDR3: CASGTLYEQYF. Written as DNA, the CDR3 is TGTGCCAGTGGGACACTTTACGAGCAGTACTTC.

The chain is built from TRBV5-6 and TRBJ2-5; no firm D call. The CDR3 sequence is 13 residues long. Deletions cut 0 bases from V and 4 bases from J, with 7 bases between. Germline CDR1 and CDR2: SGHDT and YYEEEE. The DNA of the CDR3 is TGTGCCAGCAGCTTGGGATCGGGAGAGACCCAGTACTTC. It codes for CASSLGSGETQYF.

V gene TRBV14 combines with J gene TRBJ2-2, with 10 bases lining up with TRBD2. Germline assignment: CDR1 SGHDN and CDR2 FVKESK. CDR3 size: 15 residues. V gave up 5 bases and J gave up 5 bases; unmatched junction bases: 5. Here the CDR3 DNA reads TGTGCCAGCAGCGCTAGCGGGGGAGGAACCGGGGAGCTGTTTTTT. Residues: CASSASGGGTGELFF.

The chain is built from TRBV21-1 and TRBJ1-2; the D call of TRBD1 is as the table states it, not checked on the DNA. TRBV21-1 is listed as a pseudogene. The CDR3 spans 13 residues. The CDR3 DNA is TGTGCCAGCAGCACCGGACAGTACTATGGCTACACCTTC. It translates to CASSTGQYYGYTF.

The V gene is TRBV5-1, the J gene TRBJ1-4; TRBD1 matches at 9 bases. The CDR3 sequence is 15 residues long. The V gene end was trimmed by 4 bases and the J gene end by 7 bases; junction bases not matched to a gene: 8. Germline values: CDR1 SGHRS, CDR2 YFSETQ. CDR3 sequence reads: CASSGSGTGREKLFF. CDR3 bases: TGCGCCAGCAGCGGATCCGGGACAGGGCGTGAAAAACTGTTTTTT.

The chain carries TRBV29-1 and TRBJ2-1; perhaps TRBD2 as D (6 bases). This CDR3 is 14 amino acids long. The V end lost 6 bases, the J end lost 6 bases, and 18 bases lay between the germline ends. CDR1 SQVTM and CDR2 ANQGSEA come from the germline V gene. CDR3 DNA: TGCAGCGTCCCGGGACTTCTACTAAGCAATGAGCAGTTCTTC. Its translation: CSVPGLLLSNEQFF.

This clone was observed once. The chain is built from TRBV7-6 and TRBJ2-7; 9 nucleotides line up with TRBD2. CDR1 is SGHVS, CDR2 FNYEAQ, per germline. With 1 base clipped from V and 6 bases from J, the junction kept 7 bases outside the gene matches. This CDR3 is built from 15 residues. The CDR3 is CASSLGGAGGPEQYF. The CDR3 region has the DNA TGTGCCAGCAGCTTAGGAGGGGCGGGGGGGCCCGAGCAGTACTTC. The full variable domain, completed using reference TRBV7-6 and TRBJ2-7, is GAGVSQSPRYKVTKRGQDVALRCDPISGHVSLYWYRQALGQGPEFLTYFNYEAQQDKSGLPNDRFSAERPEGSISTLTIQRTEQRDSAMYRCASSLGGAGGPEQYFGPGTRLTVT.

CDR3 protein: CASSLPQQGDTEAFF. CDR3 bases: TGTGCCAGCAGCCTACCCCAACAGGGGGACACTGAAGCTTTCTTT. V gene TRBV5-6 combines with J gene TRBJ1-1; the match to TRBD1 covers 8 bases. CDR1 and CDR2 (germline): SGHDT, YYEEEE. V lost 4 bases to trimming and J lost 3 bases; unmatched junction nucleotides: 8. The length of the CDR3 is 15 residues.

In its sample, this clone was seen once. The V and J genes are TRBV18 and TRBJ2-7, with 8 bases identical to TRBD1. The V segment lost 2 bases and the J segment 5 bases; nucleotides outside the gene matches: 8. This CDR3 spans 15 amino acids. From germline, CDR1 is KGHSH and CDR2 LQKENI. This CDR3 is CASSPSQGAFHEQYF. The CDR3 DNA is TGTGCCAGCTCACCATCGCAGGGGGCGTTTCACGAGCAGTACTTC.

This rearrangement joins TRBV5-1 to TRBJ1-4; D is uncertain. Germline CDR1 and CDR2: SGHRS and YFSETQ. V was shortened by 0 bases and J by 8 bases, with 14 bases between the two germline ends. The CDR3 totals 15 residues. CDR3 coding DNA: TGCGCCAGCAGCTTGGAGGCAGGAGGTTTGGAAAAACTGTTTTTT. Translation gives CASSLEAGGLEKLFF.

The CDR3 protein is CTSSLGTGGFYQPQHF. Written as DNA, the CDR3 is TGCACCAGCAGCCTAGGGACAGGGGGCTTTTATCAGCCCCAGCATTTT. This chain links TRBV1 with TRBJ1-5; the table gives TRBD1 as D, unverified against the DNA. TRBV1 is reported as a pseudogene. The CDR3 totals 16 residues.

J is TRBJ1-2 and V is TRBV15; TRBD1 is a possible D gene (6 bases). The germline V gene encodes CDR1 LNHNV and CDR2 YYDKDF (reference sequence). The CDR3 totals 15 residues. V lost 2 bases and J 9 bases, leaving 19 bases between the germline ends. CDR3 region: CATSRSLDSWGSYTF. Written as DNA, the CDR3 is TGTGCCACCAGCAGATCTTTGGACAGTTGGGGGAGCTACACCTTC.

The genes are TRBV3-1 (or the pseudogene TRBV3-2) and TRBJ2-5, with 16 bases fitting TRBD2. CDR1 is LGHDT and CDR2 is YNNKEL in the germline V gene (reference sequence). This CDR3 region has 16 residues. Trimming at V came to 4 bases and at J to 10 bases, leaving 9 bases not matched to a gene. Here the CDR3 reads CASSPTGTSGGGDQYF. In nucleotides, the CDR3 is TGTGCCAGCAGCCCTACAGGGACTAGCGGGGGGGGCGACCAGTACTTC.

This clone showed up just once. J is TRBJ2-1 and V is TRBV28; 9 bases map to TRBD2. The CDR3 contains 16 residues. V trimming: 6 bases; J trimming: 2 bases; junction bases outside the gene matches: 8. Germline CDR1 MDHEN, CDR2 SYDVKM. The CDR3 nucleotides are TGTGCCAGCAGGTCGGGTAGCGGGGGCCCCTACAATGAGCAGTTCTTC. It codes for CASRSGSGGPYNEQFF.

This chain joins TRBV24-1 and TRBJ2-2, with unresolved D. Germline V gene data show CDR1 as KGHDR and CDR2 as SFDVKD. The CDR3 has 15 residues. V was shortened by 0 bases and J by 1 base, with 5 bases between the two germline ends. The CDR3 is CATSDLSVNTGELFF. CDR3 DNA sequence: TGTGCCACCAGTGATTTGTCAGTGAACACCGGGGAGCTGTTTTTT.

This chain uses TRBV10-2 with TRBJ1-5; D uncertain. V was clipped by 9 bases and J by 3 bases, with 12 bases between them. In germline, CDR1 is WSHSY, CDR2 SAAADI. The CDR3 sequence is 13 residues long. The CDR3 region has the DNA TGCGCCAGTGGAGCGTCCCTCAATCAGCCCCAGCATTTT. Translation gives CASGASLNQPQHF.

The chain couples TRBV27 to TRBJ1-1, with 11 bases matching TRBD1. V trimming: 4 bases; J trimming: 3 bases; junction bases outside the gene matches: 13. CDR3 length: 18 residues. The V gene's germline CDR1 is MNHEY and CDR2 SMNVEV (reference sequence). This CDR3 reads CASSYGTGTGGGDTEAFF. DNA for the CDR3: TGTGCCAGCAGTTATGGCACCGGGACAGGGGGTGGGGACACTGAAGCTTTCTTT.

V usage is TRBV5-5 and J usage is TRBJ1-6; a weak D match, TRBD1 (5 bases). The CDR3 has 14 residues. V lost 5 bases and J lost 7, with 13 bases in between. Germline lookup yields CDR1 SGHKS and CDR2 YYEKEE (reference sequence). The CDR3 here is CASRDPGVNSPLHF. CDR3 bases: TGTGCCAGCAGGGACCCGGGGGTAAATTCACCCCTCCACTTT.